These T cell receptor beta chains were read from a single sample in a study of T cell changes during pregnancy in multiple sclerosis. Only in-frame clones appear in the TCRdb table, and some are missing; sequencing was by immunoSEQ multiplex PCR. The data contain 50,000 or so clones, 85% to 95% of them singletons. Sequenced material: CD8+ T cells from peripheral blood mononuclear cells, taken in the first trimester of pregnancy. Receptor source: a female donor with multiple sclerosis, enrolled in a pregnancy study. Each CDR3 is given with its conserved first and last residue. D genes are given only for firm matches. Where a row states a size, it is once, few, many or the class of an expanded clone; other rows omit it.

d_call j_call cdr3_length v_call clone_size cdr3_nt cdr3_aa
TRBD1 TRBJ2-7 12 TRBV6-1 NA TGTGCCAGCAACGGACAGGGCTACGAGCAGTACTTC CASNGQGYEQYF
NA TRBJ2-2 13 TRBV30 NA TGTGCCTGGCGGGACTCTGGAGCCGGGGAGCTGTTTTTT CAWRDSGAGELFF
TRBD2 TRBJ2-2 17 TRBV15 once TGTGCCACCAGCACCCTGCGGCCGGGAGGAAACACCGGGGAGCTGTTTTTT CATSTLRPGGNTGELFF
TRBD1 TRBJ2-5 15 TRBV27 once TGTGCCACCCACGTCCGGGACAGGGGGCGGGAGACCCAGTACTTC CATHVRDRGRETQYF
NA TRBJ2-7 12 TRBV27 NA TGTGCCAGCAGTCCTTTCTCCTACGAGCAGTACTTC CASSPFSYEQYF
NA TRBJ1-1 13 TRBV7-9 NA TGTGCCAGCAGTCCGGGAGCGTACACTGAAGCTTTCTTT CASSPGAYTEAFF
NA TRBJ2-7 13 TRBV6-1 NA TGTGCCAGCAGTGAAACGCCGGGATACGAGCAGTACTTC CASSETPGYEQYF
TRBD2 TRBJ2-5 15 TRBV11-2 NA TGTGCCAGCAGCTCCCCTAGCGGGGTGAAAGAGACCCAGTACTTC CASSSPSGVKETQYF
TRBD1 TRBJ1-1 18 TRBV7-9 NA TGTGCCAGCAGCTTCCAAATCAACCCCGGGACAGGGATCACTGAAGCTTTCTTT CASSFQINPGTGITEAFF
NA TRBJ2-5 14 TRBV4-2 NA TGTGCCAGCAGCCCGCAGGAGGCTCTAGAGACCCAGTACTTC CASSPQEALETQYF
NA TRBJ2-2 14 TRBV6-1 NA TGTGCCAGCAGTGAGGGGACATCCACCGGGGAGCTGTTTTTT CASSEGTSTGELFF
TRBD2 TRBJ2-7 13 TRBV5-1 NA TGCGCCAGCGGACCCGGGACTAGCTTCGAGCAGTACTTC CASGPGTSFEQYF
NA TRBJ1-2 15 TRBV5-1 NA TGCGCCAGCAGCTTGGTATCAGGCAGTGACTATGGCTACACCTTC CASSLVSGSDYGYTF
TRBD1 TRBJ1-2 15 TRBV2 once TGTGCCAGCAAGGACGGACAGGGTCCCGGTGGAGGCTACACCTTC CASKDGQGPGGGYTF
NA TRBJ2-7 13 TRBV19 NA TGTGCCAGCAGGTCCCCACTCTCCTACGAGCAGTACTTC CASRSPLSYEQYF
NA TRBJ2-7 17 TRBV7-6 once TGTGCCAGCAGCTTAGCTGGAGGGACCGACCTGGGGCACGAGCAGTACTTC CASSLAGGTDLGHEQYF
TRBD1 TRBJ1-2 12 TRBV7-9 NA TGTGCCAGCAGCTTAGAAGGACAGGTTTACACCTTC CASSLEGQVYTF
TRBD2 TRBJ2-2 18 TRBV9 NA TGTGCCAGCAGCGCCTCCCGGACTAGCCTCGCGAACACCGGGGAGCTGTTTTTT CASSASRTSLANTGELFF
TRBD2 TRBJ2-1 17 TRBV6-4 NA TGTGCCAGCAGTGACTCGGGACTAGCGGGAGAAAGCAATGAGCAGTTCTTC CASSDSGLAGESNEQFF
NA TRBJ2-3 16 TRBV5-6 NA TGTGCCAGCAGCTTTCTGGCAGGTGGAGGTGAAGATACGCAGTATTTT CASSFLAGGGEDTQYF
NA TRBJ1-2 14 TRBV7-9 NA TGTGCCAGCAGCTTAGTTGAGCTTCCCAATGGCTACACCTTC CASSLVELPNGYTF
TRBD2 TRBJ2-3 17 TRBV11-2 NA TGTGCCAGCAGCTTAGAATCGTTGGGACTAGCGGGAGATACGCAGTATTTT CASSLESLGLAGDTQYF
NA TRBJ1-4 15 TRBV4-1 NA TGCGCCAGCAGCCAAGACGGAGCAACTAATGAAAAACTGTTTTTT CASSQDGATNEKLFF
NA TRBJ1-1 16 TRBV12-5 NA TGTGCTAGTGGTTGGGAACCCGACAGAAAGAACACTGAAGCTTTCTTT CASGWEPDRKNTEAFF
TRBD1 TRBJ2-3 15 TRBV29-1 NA TGCAGCGTTGAGGGACGGGGACAGTTTACAGATACGCAGTATTTT CSVEGRGQFTDTQYF
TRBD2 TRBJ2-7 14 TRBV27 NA TGTGCCAGCAGTTTATCAGCGGGAGCCTACGAGCAGTACTTC CASSLSAGAYEQYF
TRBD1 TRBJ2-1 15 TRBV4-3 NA TGCGCCAGCAGCCAACCGGGACAGGGCCTCTATGAGCAGTTCTTC CASSQPGQGLYEQFF
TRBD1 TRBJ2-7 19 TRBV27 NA TGTGCCAGCAGTTCCCTGGGGGGTACCGGACAGGGAACCACCTACGAGCAGTACTTC CASSSLGGTGQGTTYEQYF
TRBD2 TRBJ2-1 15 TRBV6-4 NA TGTGCCAGCAGTGAGCGACTAGCGGGAAGGTATGAGCAGTTCTTC CASSERLAGRYEQFF
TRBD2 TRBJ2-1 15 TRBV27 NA TGTGCCAGCAGTCCCGGGACTAGCGGGAACAATGAGCAGTTCTTC CASSPGTSGNNEQFF
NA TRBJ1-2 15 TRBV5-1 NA TGCGCCAGCAGCCAGGGAGGGGCGGCAGTCTATGGCTACACCTTC CASSQGGAAVYGYTF
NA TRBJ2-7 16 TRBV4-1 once TGCGCCAGCAGCCAAGATTGGGCTAGCGCGGCCTACGAGCAGTACTTC CASSQDWASAAYEQYF
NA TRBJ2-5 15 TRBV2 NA TGTGCCAGCAGTGAGGGGACAAGTCGGCAAGAGACCCAGTACTTC CASSEGTSRQETQYF
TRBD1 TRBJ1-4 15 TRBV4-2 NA TGTGCCAGCAGCCATAATCCGGGACAGCATGAAAAACTGTTTTTT CASSHNPGQHEKLFF
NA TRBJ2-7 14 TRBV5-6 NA TGTGCCAGCAGCTTGGGTACGGACAGCTACGAGCAGTACTTC CASSLGTDSYEQYF
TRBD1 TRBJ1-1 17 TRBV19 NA TGTGCCAGTAGTATAGATGGGACAGGAAGCTTGAACACTGAAGCTTTCTTT CASSIDGTGSLNTEAFF
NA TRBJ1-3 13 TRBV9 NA TGTGCCAGCAGCTGGGAGGGTGGAAACACCATATATTTT CASSWEGGNTIYF
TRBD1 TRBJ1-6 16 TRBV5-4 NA TGTGCCAGCAGCCTAACAATCGGGACAGAGAATTCACCCCTCCACTTT CASSLTIGTENSPLHF
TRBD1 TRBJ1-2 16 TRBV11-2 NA TGTGCCAGCAGCTTAGGGACAGGGGTGATCCCCTATGGCTACACCTTC CASSLGTGVIPYGYTF
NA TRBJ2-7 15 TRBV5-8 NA TGTGCCAGCAGCCCCGGACTGGGGTTCTCCTACGAGCAGTACTTC CASSPGLGFSYEQYF
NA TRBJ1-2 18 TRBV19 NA TGTGCCAGTAGTAAGCCTCGGAATCCGGGAGCTAACTCGTATGGCTACACCTTC CASSKPRNPGANSYGYTF
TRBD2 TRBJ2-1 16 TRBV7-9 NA TGTGCCAGCAGCTCTCGAGAGCTAGCGGGAGTGAATGAGCAGTTCTTC CASSSRELAGVNEQFF
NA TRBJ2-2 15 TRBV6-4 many TGTGCCAGCAGTGACTCTAGCGGGAACACCGGGGAGCTGTTTTTT CASSDSSGNTGELFF
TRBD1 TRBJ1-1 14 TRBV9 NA TGTGCCAGCAGCGTAGGCTCCAGGGACAGAGAAGCTTTCTTT CASSVGSRDREAFF
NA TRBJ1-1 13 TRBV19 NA TGTGCCAGTAGTTCTTTACTAAACACTGAAGCTTTCTTT CASSSLLNTEAFF
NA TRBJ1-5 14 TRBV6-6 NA TGTGCCACTACGGGGAGGGGAGACCATCAGCCCCAGCATTTT CATTGRGDHQPQHF